These 21 T cell receptor beta chains came from one sample sequenced in a study of Graves' ophthalmopathy and Graves' hyperthyroidism. Beta-chain TCR CDR3 regions were amplified from RNA transcripts. HTBI primers were employed in first-round RT-PCR, then a second-round multiplex PCR followed. TCRdb called the multiplex PCR reads again in MiXCR, with one record for every CDR3 protein. Of 200,000 to 250,000 distinct CDR3 sequences listed, around a fifth were seen once; the top ten hold approximately 39%. Material for sequencing was peripheral blood. These receptors were obtained from a woman between 45 and 60 years old with Graves' ophthalmopathy.

The genes are TRBV4-1 and TRBJ2-6, with D possibly matching TRBD2 (6 bases). The germline gives CDR1 MGHRA, CDR2 YSYEKL. Trimming stripped 1 base from V and 5 bases from J, with 12 bases between. The CDR3 covers 16 residues. The CDR3 DNA reads TGCGCCAGCAGCCAAGGGGTAAGGGACTGGGCCAACGTCCTGACTTTC. This sequence encodes CASSQGVRDWANVLTF.

The gene calls are TRBV30 and TRBJ1-3, with 8 bases lining up with TRBD1. V lost 1 base to trimming and J lost 2 bases; unmatched junction nucleotides: 7. Looked up from germline, CDR1 is GTSNPN and CDR2 is SVGIG (reference sequence). This CDR3 has 16 amino acids. This CDR3 reads CAWSAWDRRTGNTIYF. For the CDR3, the DNA is TGTGCCTGGAGTGCCTGGGACAGGAGAACTGGAAACACCATATATTTT.

This clonotype was observed many times. The gene calls are TRBV24-1 and TRBJ1-3; the D is unclear. Between the trimmed V and J ends, which lost 12 bases and 1 base, there was a span of 12 bases. The CDR3 totals 13 residues. CDR1 is KGHDR, CDR2 SFDVKD, per germline. CDR3 in DNA: TGTGCCCCCAAGGGCGGTTCTGGAAACACCATATATTTT. Protein sequence: CAPKGGSGNTIYF.

This chain uses TRBV19 with TRBJ1-2; unclear D gene. Germline CDR1 LNHDA, CDR2 SQIVND (reference sequence). V lost 9 bases to trimming and J lost 0 bases, with 20 bases between them. This CDR3 spans 16 amino acids. CDR3 loop: CASNSGRTATNYGYTF. The CDR3 nucleotides read TGTGCCAGCAACTCGGGTCGGACGGCCACTAACTATGGCTACACCTTC.

The V call is TRBV2, the J call TRBJ1-2, with D perhaps matching TRBD1 (6 bases). CDR1 and CDR2 from the germline V gene are SNHLY and FYNNEI. With 8 bases removed from V and 0 bases from J, the gap between germline ends came to 16 bases. The CDR3 is made up of 15 amino acids. CDR3 sequence: CASQLGATANYGYTF. The DNA for the CDR3 is TGTGCCAGCCAATTGGGGGCCACAGCTAACTATGGCTACACCTTC. The full variable domain, with the rest looked up from reference TRBV2 and TRBJ1-2, is EPEVTQTPSHQVTQMGQEVILRCVPISNHLYFYWYRQILGQKVEFLVSFYNNEISEKSEIFDDQFSVERPDGSNFTLKIRSTKLEDSAMYFCASQLGATANYGYTFGSGTRLTVV.

This clonotype was found a few times. The rearrangement links TRBV19 to TRBJ1-1; the D is unclear. The germline V gene encodes CDR1 LNHDA and CDR2 SQIVND (reference sequence). V shed 1 base and J shed 10 bases, with 13 bases lying between them. The CDR3 consists of 13 residues. The CDR3 DNA reads TGTGCCAGTAGTATAGCAAGAAGGGAAGCAGCTTTCTTT. This sequence encodes CASSIARREAAFF.

This clonotype was seen at least ten times. The V and J genes are TRBV2 and TRBJ2-2; unclear D gene. CDR3 length equals 13 residues. Between the trimmed V and J ends, which lost 4 bases and 4 bases, there was a span of 7 bases. Germline V gene data show CDR1 as SNHLY and CDR2 as FYNNEI. Here the CDR3 DNA reads TGTGCCAGCAGTGTCCGAACCACCGGGGAGCTGTTTTTT. This sequence encodes CASSVRTTGELFF.

This clonotype showed up many times. The rearrangement joins TRBV4-1 to TRBJ1-2, with 9 bases aligning to TRBD1. V was pared by 0 bases and J by 7 bases, with 6 bases of the junction left unmatched. The germline gives CDR1 MGHRA, CDR2 YSYEKL. The CDR3 loop spans 15 amino acids. The CDR3 DNA reads TGCGCCAGCAGCCAAGACTCACAGGGGGCCGTTGGCTACACCTTC. Protein: CASSQDSQGAVGYTF.

This chain connects TRBV12-5 to TRBJ1-2; D is unresolved. CDR3 size: 12 residues. Trimming cost V 4 bases and J 4 bases, with 7 bases left between them. The germline V gene has CDR1 LGHNT and CDR2 FRNRAP. CDR3 sequence reads: CASGSTVYGYTF. CDR3 nucleotides: TGTGCTAGTGGTTCGACGGTCTATGGCTACACCTTC. The whole variable domain, remainder taken from reference TRBV12-5 and TRBJ1-2, is DARVTQTPRHKVTEMGQEVTMRCQPILGHNTVFWYRQTMMQGLELLAYFRNRAPLDDSGMPKDRFSAEMPDATLATLKIQPSEPRDSAVYFCASGSTVYGYTFGSGTRLTVV.

The CDR3 loop is CASSGGRVAKNIQYF. The CDR3 DNA reads as TGTGCCAGCAGCGGGGGCAGGGTGGCGAAAAACATTCAGTACTTC. J is TRBJ2-4 and V is TRBV12-3 or TRBV12-4; the D call may be TRBD1 or TRBD2 (6 bases each). V gave up 6 bases and J gave up 4 bases, with 16 bases separating them. CDR3 length: 15 residues.

This clonotype was seen at least ten times. V usage is TRBV6-2 or TRBV6-3 and J usage is TRBJ2-7; TRBD2 agrees at 7 bases. The junction had 7 bases not matched to a gene; V was cut back by 5 bases and J by 6 bases. The germline gives CDR1 MNHEY, CDR2 SVGEGT. CDR3 length equals 13 residues. CDR3 DNA sequence: TGTGCCAGCAGTAGCGGGGCGCCCCTCGAGCAGTACTTC. It yields the protein CASSSGAPLEQYF.

This clonotype was detected many times. V usage is TRBV9 and J usage is TRBJ2-7, with TRBD1 identical over 7 bases. Unmatched junction bases numbered 6, after V lost 3 bases and J lost 3 bases. CDR3 size: 14 residues. In germline, CDR1 is SGDLS, CDR2 YYNGEE. The CDR3 DNA follows: TGTGCCAGCAGCGGCCGGGACAGCTACTACGAGCAGTACTTC. Translating gives CASSGRDSYYEQYF.

This clonotype was seen many times. V usage is TRBV28 and J usage is TRBJ2-5, with 8 bases lining up with TRBD2. After removal of 1 base from V and 1 base from J, the junction contained 8 bases not matched to a gene. CDR3 size: 17 residues. CDR1 and CDR2 (germline): MDHEN, SYDVKM. In DNA form, the CDR3 reads TGTGCCAGCAGTTTATCCGTCGGGGGGGGTGCCCAAGAGACCCAGTACTTC. Protein product: CASSLSVGGGAQETQYF.

This clonotype was detected ten times or more. The junction shows a germline mismatch at one end, possibly a read error. The chain carries TRBV5-1 and TRBJ1-2; tentatively, D is TRBD1 (5 bases). This CDR3 is built from 11 residues. Germline V gene sequence: CDR1 SGHRS, CDR2 YFSETQ. The CDR3 region has the DNA TGCGCCAGCAGCTTAGACGGACACATCTCCTTC. Amino acid sequence: CASSLDGHISF. The full variable domain, in which reference TRBV5-1 and TRBJ1-2 provide the parts outside the CDR3, is KAGVTQTPRYLIKTRGQQVTLSCSPISGHRSVSWYQQTPGQGLQFLFEYFSETQRNKGNFPGRFSGRQFSNSRSEMNVSTLELGDSALYLCASSLDGHISFGSGTRLTVV.

A note on this clonotype: This clone may be a read error of a much larger clone one base away. This rearrangement joins TRBV12-3 or TRBV12-4 to TRBJ2-7; TRBD1 agrees at 8 bases. V gave up 5 bases and J gave up 2 bases; unmatched junction bases: 8. CDR3 length equals 15 residues. The DNA of the CDR3 is TGTGCCAGCAGTCCCCCGGACAGGGCAACCTACGAGCAGTACTTC. Its protein is CASSPPDRATYEQYF.

The V gene is TRBV6-1, the J gene TRBJ2-5; 8 bases fit TRBD2. Germline loops: CDR1 MNHNS, CDR2 SASEGT. CDR3 length: 13 amino acids. The V and J ends lost 6 bases and 3 bases, in that order; junction bases with no gene match: 3. The CDR3 bases are TGTGCCAGCAGCGCACTAGCGGAAGAGACCCAGTACTTC. Translated: CASSALAEETQYF.

This clonotype was recorded many times. This chain connects TRBV5-5 to TRBJ1-2; perhaps TRBD1 as D (5 bases). Germline values: CDR1 SGHKS, CDR2 YYEKEE (reference sequence). Trimming pared 4 bases from V and 0 bases from J, leaving 13 bases between. The CDR3 sequence is 15 residues long. The CDR3 here is CASSARQFANYGYTF. CDR3 coding DNA: TGTGCCAGCAGCGCACGACAGTTTGCTAACTATGGCTACACCTTC.

The V gene is TRBV28, the J gene TRBJ2-5; D is possibly TRBD1 (6 bases). This CDR3 is built from 13 residues. Trimming removed 4 bases from V and 7 bases from J, with 13 bases in between. Germline CDR1 MDHEN, CDR2 SYDVKM. The CDR3 loop is CASSSRGTLTQYF. CDR3 in DNA: TGTGCCAGCAGTTCCAGGGGAACTTTGACCCAGTACTTC.

This clonotype was picked up many times. This chain connects TRBV19 to TRBJ1-5; a weak D match, TRBD1 (5 bases). CDR1 is LNHDA and CDR2 is SQIVND in the germline V gene (reference sequence). CDR3 length: 12 amino acids. CDR3 in amino acids: CERGRSNQPQHF. CDR3 sequence (DNA): TGTGAGAGGGGCCGTAGCAATCAGCCCCAGCATTTT.

This clonotype was recorded at least ten times. At one boundary the junction diverges from the germline segment, which might be a read error. V gene TRBV6-5 combines with J gene TRBJ1-3; D is ambiguous. This CDR3 contains 15 residues. The germline V gene has CDR1 MNHEY and CDR2 SVGAGI. CDR3 amino acids: CASSYSHSSGNAIYF. The CDR3 DNA reads as TGTGCCAGCAGTTACTCCCACTCCTCTGGAAACGCCATATATTTT.

There are a few counts of this clonotype. V gene TRBV29-1 combines with J gene TRBJ2-5; D is uncertain. Germline V gene lookup returns CDR1 SQVTM and CDR2 ANQGSEA. V was trimmed by 0 bases and J by 6 bases, leaving 14 bases between them. This CDR3 is 14 amino acids long. Written as DNA, the CDR3 is TGCAGCGTTGAAGATGAGTCAGGACCAAAGACCCAGTACTTC. Its protein is CSVEDESGPKTQYF.